What follows is one T cell receptor (beta chain) and its context. Treatment described: randomized to nivolumab then ipilimumab (arm A) or the reverse (arm B). This record belongs to a study of sequential checkpoint blockade in melanoma. Turning to the study itself: Both treatment sequences were followed by maintenance nivolumab.

TCRdb's table, derived via immunoSEQ multiplex PCR, lists solely in-frame clones and lacks some. The sample holds fewer than 15,000 clones, about four fifths seen once. Sequenced material: CD8+ T cells sorted from blood (inferred from file names), taken from a patient given nivolumab and ipilimumab in sequence. The TCR originated in a human donor with melanoma.

The CDR3 region is CASSLGLAGGDEQYF. The CDR3 bases are TGTGCCAGCAGCTTAGGCCTAGCGGGAGGCGACGAGCAGTACTTC. The genes are TRBV7-8 and TRBJ2-7; TRBD2 agrees at 11 bases. The CDR3 runs to 15 residues. Germline V lookup: CDR1 SGHVS, CDR2 FQNEAQ. V trimming: 1 base; J trimming: 5 bases; junction bases outside the gene matches: 4.